This T cell receptor beta chain derives from a study of blood T cell repertoires in COVID-19. Study information: PBMCs, B-cell-depleted T cells, or T cells were the source of the cDNA or gDNA that made up the material.

Participants were aged about 18 to 100 years, lived in roughly 25 US areas, and enrolled virtually. Cohort 3 donors counted as recovered after two negative PCRs, clearance, or resolved symptoms. In the study's own analysis: Researchers report that nucleated cell counts were estimated from reference gene primer amplification. Some clones are missing from TCRdb's copy, which holds only in-frame ones; the method was immunoSEQ multiplex PCR. V and J calls and clone size follow that table, whereas D and trimming were derived from the DNA. Among 110,000 to 150,000 clones, around 80% were seen once, and the ten largest hold less than 7.5%. The CDR3 runs 12 residues. Deletions cut 10 bases from V and 6 bases from J, with 15 bases between. Germline-derived CDR1 and CDR2 are SNHLY and FYNNEI.

The sample comprised PBMCs or T cells enriched from blood (not recorded which). This receptor was obtained from a woman aged 45 to 65 who had recovered from COVID-19. The V and J genes are TRBV2 and TRBJ1-1; D not resolved. CDR3 loop: CANPTGVPEAFF. The CDR3 DNA sequence: TGTGCCAACCCTACGGGAGTCCCTGAAGCTTTCTTT.